Listed here are 17 T cell receptor beta chains from one sample, sequenced in a study of PD-L1 blockade in urothelial cancer. TCRdb's copy holds only in-frame clones and misses some; the assay was immunoSEQ multiplex PCR. The data contain fewer than 65,000 clones, roughly 87% of them singletons. The sample's time point: pretreatment peripheral blood. Source: PBMCs, taken around atezolizumab (anti-PD-L1) treatment. Receptors were obtained from a woman aged 55-70 years with urothelial cancer.

This sequence joins TRBV7-2 and TRBJ2-5; the match to TRBD1 covers 10 bases. V shed 5 bases and J 5 bases; nucleotides not matched to a gene: 2. CDR3 length equals 13 residues. Germline V lookup: CDR1 SGHTA, CDR2 FQGNSA. CDR3 residues: CASSQTGGETQYF. In nucleotides, the CDR3 is TGTGCCAGCAGCCAGACAGGGGGCGAGACCCAGTACTTC.

The rearrangement uses TRBV7-8 and TRBJ1-2; no reliable D call. V lost 2 bases and J lost 4, with 11 bases in between. The CDR3 consists of 14 residues. CDR1 and CDR2 from the germline V gene are SGHVS and FQNEAQ. The DNA for the CDR3 is TGTGCCAGCAGCTTATTGTCTTCCGGCTATGGCTACACCTTC. Amino acids: CASSLLSSGYGYTF.

J is TRBJ2-7 and V is TRBV4-2; 7 bases line up with TRBD1. The trim removed 4 bases at V and 1 base at J, leaving 7 bases unmatched. CDR1 is LGHNA and CDR2 is YNFKEQ in the germline V gene. The CDR3 extends over 15 amino acids. The chain's CDR3 is CASSPRQGHSYEQYF. CDR3 nucleotide sequence: TGTGCCAGCAGCCCCCGACAGGGTCATTCCTACGAGCAGTACTTC.

The chain joins TRBV5-5 to TRBJ1-1, with 9 bases matching TRBD1. V gave up 1 base and J gave up 5 bases; unmatched junction bases: 15. This CDR3 contains 18 residues. The germline CDR1 and CDR2 sequences are SGHKS and YYEKEE (reference sequence). This chain's CDR3 is CASSLSPHTRTGDTEAFF. CDR3 coding DNA: TGTGCCAGCAGCTTGAGTCCCCATACCAGGACAGGGGATACTGAAGCTTTCTTT. Full variable domain (remainder filled in from reference TRBV5-5 and TRBJ1-1): DAGVTQSPTHLIKTRGQQVTLRCSPISGHKSVSWYQQVLGQGPQFIFQYYEKEERGRGNFPDRFSARQFPNYSSELNVNALLLGDSALYLCASSLSPHTRTGDTEAFFGQGTRLTVV.

This rearrangement joins TRBV19 to TRBJ1-5; D is possibly TRBD1 (5 bases). This CDR3 has 15 residues. Germline values: CDR1 LNHDA, CDR2 SQIVND (reference sequence). Trimming removed 7 bases at V and 0 bases at J, with 13 bases between. Here the CDR3 DNA reads TGTGCCAGTACCCCGGGGGTCCGTAGCAATCAGCCCCAGCATTTT. Amino acid sequence: CASTPGVRSNQPQHF.

The chain links TRBV7-2 to TRBJ1-2; TRBD1 matches at 8 bases. The junction had 8 bases not matched to a gene; V was cut back by 5 bases and J by 6 bases. This CDR3 contains 14 residues. In germline, CDR1 is SGHTA, CDR2 FQGNSA. This CDR3 is CASSPDRGPDGYTF. The DNA of the CDR3 is TGTGCCAGCAGCCCTGACAGGGGTCCTGATGGCTACACCTTC.

In DNA, the CDR3 is TGCGCCAGCAGTCGGACTAGCGGGGGGTTTACCGGGGAGCTGTTTTTT. This codes for CASSRTSGGFTGELFF. The V gene is TRBV5-1, the J gene TRBJ2-2, with TRBD2 identical over 14 bases. This CDR3 comprises 16 residues. The J segment lost 5 bases and the V segment lost 5 bases, leaving 5 bases of the junction unmatched. CDR1 is SGHRS, CDR2 YFSETQ, per germline.

The chain combines TRBV9 with TRBJ1-1, with 12 bases lining up with TRBD1. Per the germline V gene, CDR1 is SGDLS and CDR2 is YYNGEE. J gave up 7 bases and V 4 bases, and 14 bases lay outside the gene matches. The CDR3 covers 17 residues. The CDR3 coding sequence is TGTGCCAGCAGCCTTAGGGATGGGGGACAGGGGGCTTATGAAGCTTTCTTT. Translating gives CASSLRDGGQGAYEAFF.

This clone came up a few times. This chain connects TRBV4-1 to TRBJ1-2; the D is unclear. This CDR3 has 13 residues. With 2 bases removed from V and 4 bases from J, the gap between germline ends came to 8 bases. Germline assignment: CDR1 MGHRA and CDR2 YSYEKL. CDR3 protein: CASSQSNSYGYTF. In DNA, the CDR3 is TGCGCCAGCAGCCAATCTAACAGCTATGGCTACACCTTC.

The chain carries TRBV5-6 and TRBJ1-5; D is possibly TRBD1 (5 bases). This CDR3 contains 15 residues. CDR1 SGHDT and CDR2 YYEEEE come from the germline V gene. Trimming cost V 4 bases and J 0 bases, with 11 bases left between them. CDR3 DNA: TGTGCCAGCAGCCCCGGGGGAGATAGCAATCAGCCCCAGCATTTT. Its translation: CASSPGGDSNQPQHF.

The chain carries TRBV10-2 and TRBJ1-3; D unresolved. Germline CDR1 reads WSHSY; CDR2 reads SAAADI. V lost 0 bases, J lost 2 bases, and 8 bases lay in between. This CDR3 comprises 15 residues. This CDR3 reads CASSESVPAGNTIYF. CDR3 sequence (DNA): TGCGCCAGCAGTGAGTCGGTCCCAGCTGGAAACACCATATATTTT.

This chain joins TRBV4-3 and TRBJ2-1; D gene uncertain. Germline lookup yields CDR1 LGHNA and CDR2 YSLEER. This CDR3 has 14 residues. Trimming stripped 0 bases from V and 5 bases from J, with 8 bases between. The CDR3 region is CASSQEGRNNEQFF. In DNA, the CDR3 is TGCGCCAGCAGCCAAGAGGGCAGGAACAATGAGCAGTTCTTC.

The chain employs TRBV5-6 and TRBJ2-5; the match to TRBD1 covers 8 bases. With V trimmed by 0 bases and J by 5 bases, 0 bases remained unmatched. Looked up from germline, CDR1 is SGHDT and CDR2 is YYEEEE. CDR3 size: 13 residues. CDR3 DNA sequence: TGTGCCAGCAGCTTGGGACAGGGGGAGACCCAGTACTTC. It translates to CASSLGQGETQYF.

This chain uses TRBV27 with TRBJ2-1, with D maybe TRBD2 (6 bases). Germline lookup yields CDR1 MNHEY and CDR2 SMNVEV (reference sequence). This CDR3 comprises 14 residues. Trimming left V 3 bases short and J 0 bases short, with 6 bases between. For the CDR3, the DNA is TGTGCCAGCAGTTTCGGGAGCTCCTACAATGAGCAGTTCTTC. This translates into CASSFGSSYNEQFF.

The V call is TRBV9, the J call TRBJ2-1, with TRBD1 matching 8 bases. The CDR3 loop spans 15 amino acids. Germline CDR1 is SGDLS and CDR2 is YYNGEE. The trim removed 4 bases at V and 0 bases at J, leaving 3 bases unmatched. The CDR3 DNA follows: TGTGCCAGCAGCTCCACAGGGGGCTCCTACAATGAGCAGTTCTTC. Translating it yields CASSSTGGSYNEQFF.

The chain couples TRBV4-3 to TRBJ2-7, with a tentative D call TRBD1 (6 bases). CDR3 length: 13 amino acids. Germline lookup yields CDR1 LGHNA and CDR2 YSLEER. Trimming left V 2 bases short and J 9 bases short, with 14 bases between. The CDR3 sequence is CASSQLQGSGQYF. The CDR3 DNA reads TGCGCCAGCAGCCAATTACAGGGATCGGGGCAGTACTTC.

V usage is TRBV7-7 and J usage is TRBJ2-5; tentatively, D is TRBD1 (5 bases). Germline CDR1 SSHAT, CDR2 FNYEAQ (reference sequence). This CDR3 is 12 amino acids long. Trimming stripped 3 bases from V and 7 bases from J, with 9 bases between. The CDR3 here is CASSLGPGTQYF. The DNA for the CDR3 is TGTGCCAGCAGCTTGGGGCCTGGGACCCAGTACTTC.